The 27 T cell receptor beta chains listed next were all sequenced from one sample in a study of blood T cell repertoires in COVID-19 (dated by TCRdb to the early 2020s). Library creation used the immunoSEQ multiplex PCR assay. Entries here come from immuneACCESS through TCRdb and include only in-frame sequences with V and J called. Some clones fail to appear in such tables; in the studies checked, an unresolved V gene covers under half of the shortfall, and the cause of the remainder is unknown. The sample records about 190,000 clones, roughly 90% of which are singletons. About 1.6% of the sample is taken by the ten largest. Sequencing input: peripheral blood. Receptor source: a man in his late teens or twenties with active or convalescent COVID-19.

The chain has TRBV20-1 and TRBJ1-1, with unresolved D. The CDR3 consists of 11 residues. From germline, CDR1 is DFQATT and CDR2 SNEGSKA (reference sequence). The V gene lost 7 bases and the J gene lost 0 bases, with 6 bases spanning the gap. This chain's CDR3 is CSVILNTEAFF. The CDR3 region has the DNA TGCAGTGTTATATTGAACACTGAAGCTTTCTTT.

The CDR3 here is CASSLRQGSARQYNSPLHF. The CDR3 DNA reads as TGTGCCAGCAGCTTAAGACAGGGGAGCGCTCGACAATATAATTCACCCCTCCACTTT. The genes are TRBV5-6 and TRBJ1-6; 8 bases are shared with TRBD1. The germline gives CDR1 SGHDT, CDR2 YYEEEE. The CDR3 runs to 19 residues. V trimming: 2 bases; J trimming: 4 bases; junction bases outside the gene matches: 14.

The J gene is TRBJ2-1, the V gene TRBV27, with D maybe TRBD2 (6 bases). Germline values: CDR1 MNHEY, CDR2 SMNVEV (reference sequence). The V end was cut by 3 bases, the J end by 7 bases, with 22 bases between. The CDR3 covers 17 residues. This CDR3 is CASSFYPGGTARNEQFF. Here the CDR3 DNA reads TGTGCCAGCAGTTTTTACCCGGGCGGGACGGCGCGGAATGAGCAGTTCTTC.

The chain uses TRBV5-4 and TRBJ2-1; 11 bases agree with TRBD1. V lost 4 bases and J lost 4; bases outside the gene matches: 4. There are 15 residues in the CDR3. The germline CDR1 and CDR2 sequences are SGHNT and YYREEE (reference sequence). In DNA, the CDR3 is TGTGCCAGCAGCGGAGGGACAGGGGGATACAATGAGCAGTTCTTC. It yields the protein CASSGGTGGYNEQFF.

The V and J genes are TRBV2 and TRBJ2-2; D is unclear. From germline, CDR1 is SNHLY and CDR2 FYNNEI. The CDR3 spans 15 residues. V shed 6 bases and J shed 3 bases, with 14 bases lying between them. The DNA for the CDR3 is TGTGCCAGCAGAGTAGAGTTGATTTACACCGGGGAGCTGTTTTTT. It yields the protein CASRVELIYTGELFF.

In its sample, this clone was seen once. The genes are TRBV27 and TRBJ2-7, with a possible D match to TRBD2 (6 bases). The CDR3 contains 16 residues. V was shortened by 8 bases and J by 3 bases, with 23 bases between the two germline ends. In germline, CDR1 is MNHEY, CDR2 SMNVEV (reference sequence). The CDR3 coding sequence is TGTGCCAGCGGCCCCACCGGCGGGGCCACTTTCTACGAGCAGTACTTC. Translation gives CASGPTGGATFYEQYF.

This clone was recorded once. CDR3 nucleotides: TGTGCCAGCAGCCCCGGGGGGGGCAGATCTAGCACAGATACGCAGTATTTT. Its translation is CASSPGGGRSSTDTQYF. V and J are TRBV5-4 and TRBJ2-3; 8 nucleotides line up with TRBD2. CDR1 and CDR2 (germline): SGHNT, YYREEE (reference sequence). V lost 4 bases to trimming and J lost 0 bases; unmatched junction nucleotides: 10. The CDR3 spans 17 residues.

V is TRBV30 and J is TRBJ2-1; unclear D gene. Trimming shortened V by 5 bases and J by 0 bases, and 8 bases separated the two germline ends. The germline V gene encodes CDR1 GTSNPN and CDR2 SVGIG (reference sequence). The CDR3 length is 13 residues. The CDR3 loop is CAWEPSSYNEQFF. For the CDR3, the DNA is TGTGCCTGGGAACCGAGCTCCTACAATGAGCAGTTCTTC. Together with reference TRBV30 and TRBJ2-1, the CDR3 gives the full variable domain: SQTIHQWPATLVQPVGSPLSLECTVEGTSNPNLYWYRQAAGRGLQLLFYSVGIGQISSEVPQNLSASRPQDRQFILSSKKLLLSDSGFYLCAWEPSSYNEQFFGPGTRLTVL.

The chain carries TRBV19 and TRBJ2-7, with a tentative D call TRBD1 (6 bases). The CDR3 loop spans 14 amino acids. Germline CDR1 is LNHDA and CDR2 is SQIVND (reference sequence). Trimming pared 5 bases from V and 4 bases from J, leaving 15 bases between. Here the CDR3 reads CASSPQGRGYEQYF. In nucleotides, the CDR3 is TGTGCCAGTAGTCCACAGGGTAGAGGGTACGAGCAGTACTTC.

The chain combines TRBV4-1 with TRBJ2-3; 8 nucleotides match TRBD2. This CDR3 is 16 amino acids long. J gave up 2 bases and V 4 bases, and 8 bases lay outside the gene matches. The germline gives CDR1 MGHRA, CDR2 YSYEKL. CDR3 nucleotides: TGCGCCAGCAGCCTGTGGACTAGCTACCCCACAGATACGCAGTATTTT. It specifies CASSLWTSYPTDTQYF.

This sequence joins TRBV28 and TRBJ2-1; 11 bases are shared with TRBD1. Trimming removed 5 bases from V and 7 bases from J; junction bases left unmatched: 7. This CDR3 is built from 15 residues. Germline V CDR1 and CDR2: MDHEN, SYDVKM. This CDR3 reads CASSKPGQGVNEQFF. CDR3 coding DNA: TGTGCCAGCAGTAAACCGGGACAGGGGGTTAATGAGCAGTTCTTC.

This chain links TRBV7-9 with TRBJ2-3; D uncertain. This CDR3 has 12 residues. V lost 4 bases, J lost 6 bases, and 8 bases lay in between. Germline assignment: CDR1 SEHNR and CDR2 FQNEAQ (reference sequence). The CDR3 spells CASSYGSDTQYF. The CDR3 DNA sequence: TGTGCCAGCAGCTACGGGTCGGATACGCAGTATTTT.

Only one count was recorded for this clone. This chain joins TRBV5-4 and TRBJ1-1; D gene uncertain. The CDR3 spans 14 residues. With 0 bases removed from V and 1 base from J, the gap between germline ends came to 7 bases. Germline V gene data show CDR1 as SGHNT and CDR2 as YYREEE (reference sequence). This CDR3 reads CASSLVAENTEAFF. The CDR3 DNA sequence: TGTGCCAGCAGCTTGGTGGCAGAGAACACTGAAGCTTTCTTT.

The chain joins TRBV4-1 to TRBJ2-1; TRBD2 aligns across 8 bases. CDR1 is MGHRA, CDR2 YSYEKL, per germline. This CDR3 is 16 amino acids long. The V and J ends lost 0 bases and 6 bases, in that order; junction bases with no gene match: 7. The CDR3 sequence is CASSQDRGGPGNEQFF. The DNA for the CDR3 is TGCGCCAGCAGCCAAGATCGGGGGGGCCCGGGCAATGAGCAGTTCTTC.

The rearrangement joins TRBV5-1 to TRBJ2-3; TRBD2 aligns across 7 bases. Germline CDR1 reads SGHRS; CDR2 reads YFSETQ. The CDR3 totals 15 residues. The ends lost 6 bases at V and 6 bases at J; junction bases unmatched: 13. CDR3 in amino acids: CASTPGGRGSDTQYF. The DNA for the CDR3 is TGCGCCAGCACCCCGGGCGGGAGAGGGTCGGATACGCAGTATTTT. Drawing the rest from reference TRBV5-1 and TRBJ2-3, the complete variable domain is KAGVTQTPRYLIKTRGQQVTLSCSPISGHRSVSWYQQTPGQGLQFLFEYFSETQRNKGNFPGRFSGRQFSNSRSEMNVSTLELGDSALYLCASTPGGRGSDTQYFGPGTRLTVL.

The gene calls are TRBV18 and TRBJ2-7, with TRBD1 as a possible D gene (6 bases). The CDR3 is made up of 15 amino acids. Germline assignment: CDR1 KGHSH and CDR2 LQKENI. The ends were cut back, 1 base at V and 5 bases at J, with 15 bases in the middle. CDR3 DNA sequence: TGTGCCAGCTCACCACGACAGGCCACCCCCCACGAGCAGTACTTC. Translated, it gives CASSPRQATPHEQYF. Supplemented by reference TRBV18 and TRBJ2-7, the full variable domain reads NAGVMQNPRHLVRRRGQEARLRCSPMKGHSHVYWYRQLPEEGLKFMVYLQKENIIDESGMPKERFSAEFPKEGPSILRIQQVVRGDSAAYFCASSPRQATPHEQYFGPGTRLTVT.

The chain uses TRBV5-1 and TRBJ2-3; 11 bases are shared with TRBD2. This CDR3 is built from 16 residues. Germline V gene sequence: CDR1 SGHRS, CDR2 YFSETQ. Trimming removed 3 bases from V and 2 bases from J; junction bases left unmatched: 5. The CDR3, as DNA: TGCGCCAGCAGCTCCGGGACTAGCGGTGACACAGATACGCAGTATTTT. Protein: CASSSGTSGDTDTQYF.

This chain joins TRBV5-4 and TRBJ1-5, with D possibly matching TRBD1 (5 bases). Between the trimmed V and J ends, which lost 9 bases and 2 bases, there was a span of 15 bases. Looked up from germline, CDR1 is SGHNT and CDR2 is YYREEE (reference sequence). The CDR3 runs 14 residues. The CDR3 here is CATQRGTGNQPQHF. Written as DNA, the CDR3 is TGTGCCACCCAGCGGGGGACCGGCAATCAGCCCCAGCATTTT.

The chain has TRBV3-1 (or the pseudogene TRBV3-2) and TRBJ1-2, with 7 bases aligning to TRBD1. The J segment lost 6 bases and the V segment lost 3 bases, leaving 7 bases of the junction unmatched. The CDR3 consists of 14 residues. Germline CDR1 reads LGHDT; CDR2 reads YNNKEL (reference sequence). The CDR3 loop reads CASSHEDRAHGYTF. CDR3 DNA sequence: TGTGCCAGCAGCCATGAAGACAGGGCCCATGGCTACACCTTC.

This chain uses TRBV12-3 or TRBV12-4 with TRBJ2-7; maybe TRBD2 (5 bases). The V end was cut by 5 bases, the J end by 5 bases, with 13 bases between. The CDR3 consists of 13 residues. CDR3 in amino acids: CASSPGIGDEQYF. The DNA of the CDR3 is TGTGCCAGCAGTCCGGGGATCGGCGACGAGCAGTACTTC.

This chain joins TRBV3-1 (or the pseudogene TRBV3-2) and TRBJ1-1; TRBD1 matches at 10 bases. With V trimmed by 5 bases and J by 7 bases, 4 bases remained unmatched. The CDR3 runs 13 residues. Germline lookup yields CDR1 LGHDT and CDR2 YNNKEL (reference sequence). This CDR3 reads CASSYWDRGEAFF. As DNA, the CDR3 is TGTGCCAGCAGCTACTGGGACAGGGGTGAAGCTTTCTTT.

CDR3 sequence (DNA): TGTGCCAGTAGACCCTTCGCGGGGGCACCTTACAATGAGCAGTTCTTC. This translates into CASRPFAGAPYNEQFF. The V and J genes are TRBV19 and TRBJ2-1; the D gene is possibly TRBD2 (7 bases). Germline CDR1 is LNHDA and CDR2 is SQIVND (reference sequence). The CDR3 has 16 residues. The V and J ends lost 6 bases and 4 bases respectively, with 19 bases between them.

The rearrangement joins TRBV28 to TRBJ2-1, with 10 bases identical to TRBD1. The length of the CDR3 is 14 residues. The V and J ends lost 5 bases and 7 bases, in that order; junction bases with no gene match: 5. Looked up from germline, CDR1 is MDHEN and CDR2 is SYDVKM. The CDR3 sequence: CASSGGQGPNEQFF. The CDR3 DNA reads TGTGCCAGCAGTGGGGGACAGGGGCCAAATGAGCAGTTCTTC.

This sequence joins TRBV2 and TRBJ1-1; no reliable D call. CDR1 is SNHLY, CDR2 FYNNEI, per germline. This CDR3 region has 17 residues. Trimming took off 4 bases at V and 4 bases at J, with 22 bases between the two ends. The CDR3 DNA sequence: TGTGCCAGCAGTGCAGAGGGCGCCCTTGTGATCGGCACTGAAGCTTTCTTT. This gives the protein CASSAEGALVIGTEAFF.

This chain links TRBV7-9 with TRBJ1-1; TRBD1 matches at 7 bases. Germline loops: CDR1 SEHNR, CDR2 FQNEAQ (reference sequence). Losses at the gene ends were 4 bases for V and 10 bases for J; bases not matched to a gene: 3. The CDR3 loop spans 11 amino acids. CDR3 nucleotides: TGTGCCAGCAGCTCCCACAGGGGAGCTTTCTTT. Amino acids: CASSSHRGAFF.

This clone has only one observation. The chain employs TRBV19 and TRBJ1-4, with 7 bases lining up with TRBD1. The germline gives CDR1 LNHDA, CDR2 SQIVND (reference sequence). The CDR3 is made up of 18 amino acids. J lost 1 base, V lost 0 bases, and 8 bases had no gene match. This CDR3 reads CASSIDRDSPVTNEKLFF. The DNA for the CDR3 is TGTGCCAGTAGTATAGACCGGGACAGCCCAGTAACTAATGAAAAACTGTTTTTT.

The rearrangement uses TRBV7-9 and TRBJ2-2; 12 nucleotides align to TRBD2. The germline V gene encodes CDR1 SEHNR and CDR2 FQNEAQ (reference sequence). The CDR3 runs 17 residues. The V gene end was trimmed by 2 bases and the J gene end by 4 bases; junction bases not matched to a gene: 5. CDR3 DNA sequence: TGTGCCAGCAGCTTATCTAGCGGGAGGGCCGGCACCGGGGAGCTGTTTTTT. Translation gives CASSLSSGRAGTGELFF.